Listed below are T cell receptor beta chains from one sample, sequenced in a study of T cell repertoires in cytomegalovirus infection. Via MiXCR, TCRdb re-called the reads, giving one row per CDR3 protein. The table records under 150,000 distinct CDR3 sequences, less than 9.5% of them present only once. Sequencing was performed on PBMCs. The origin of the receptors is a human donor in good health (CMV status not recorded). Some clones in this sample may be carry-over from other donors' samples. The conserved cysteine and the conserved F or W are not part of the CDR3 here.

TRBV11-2 ASSAPDNSYEQY
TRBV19 ASSRRDTSNTEAF
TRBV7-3 ASSPGPWTGRETQY
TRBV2 ASSPLAGGSRADTQY
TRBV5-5 ASSSGQGPYEQY
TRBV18 ASSPDRVGEKLF
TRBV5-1 ASSRGEGPERTGELF
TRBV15 ATSRDMNTEAF
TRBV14 ASSPGTGLLFGEQF
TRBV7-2 ASSRRAEYNEQF
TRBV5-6 ASSISTEDYGYT
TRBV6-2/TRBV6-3 ASSWGQPSGANVLT
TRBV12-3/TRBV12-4 ASSLALNYGYT
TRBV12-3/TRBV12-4 ASSLLGGTHEQF
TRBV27 ASSAHPGQVVDEQY
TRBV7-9 ASSLRTAAGTDTQY
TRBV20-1 SARDLRQVNTEAF
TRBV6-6 ASSYWVGAEGVEQY
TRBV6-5 ASSPGGSQETQY
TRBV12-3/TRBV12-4 ASSLRVGINQPQH
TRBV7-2 ASSSRGQGSAATNEKLF
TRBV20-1 SARGGQGDEKLF
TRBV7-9 ASSPDTSYEQY
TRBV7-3 ASSLSSDTGELF
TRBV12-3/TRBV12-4 ASSRDSEYYEQY
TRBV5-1 ASSLGTGTGPYEQY
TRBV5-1 ASSSSAAQGAVYSPLH
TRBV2 ASRGSGKMNTEAF
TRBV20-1 SAYRDPLYNEQF
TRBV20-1 SARRAGGSYEQY
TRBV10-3 AIRDSRDNQPQH
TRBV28 ASRSGTDSTDTQY
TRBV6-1 ASSTGTNMNTEAF
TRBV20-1 SARDLGGPSGNTIY
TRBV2 ASSSLDRGLYEQF
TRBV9 ASSVDGDGSNQPQH
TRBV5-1 ASSLVGQSTYEQY
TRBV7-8 ASSSRAGQGGPTNEKLF
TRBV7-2 ASRSSGGTETQY